A single sample is the source of the 10 T cell receptor beta chains below, sequenced in a study of Graves' ophthalmopathy and Graves' hyperthyroidism. CDR3 regions of TCR beta were amplified from RNA transcripts. HTBI primers served in a first-round RT-PCR, which a second-round multiplex PCR followed. TCRdb reprocessed the multiplex PCR reads via MiXCR and lists one record per CDR3 protein. Of 200,000 to 250,000 distinct CDR3 sequences in the sample, approximately 21% were seen once. Input material: peripheral blood. The receptor source for this set is a woman aged 45 to 65 with Graves' ophthalmopathy.

The V gene is TRBV29-1, the J gene TRBJ2-7; D remains unclear. Germline CDR1 SQVTM, CDR2 ANQGSEA. The CDR3 is made up of 12 amino acids. Between the trimmed V and J ends, which lost 4 bases and 6 bases, there was a span of 13 bases. DNA of the CDR3: TGCAGCGTTGCGCTCTGGACCTCCGAGCAGTACTTC. Amino acids: CSVALWTSEQYF.

This clonotype has at least ten counts. V usage is TRBV6-1 and J usage is TRBJ2-5; D unclear. V lost 2 bases and J 2 bases, leaving 9 bases between the germline ends. Germline CDR1 is MNHNS and CDR2 is SASEGT. The CDR3 spans 14 residues. CDR3 coding DNA: TGTGCCAGCAGTGAACGGAGACCTCAAGAGACCCAGTACTTC. Its protein is CASSERRPQETQYF.

DNA of the CDR3: TGTGCCAGCAGTTACTCCGGACCGGTATGCAATCAGCCCCAGCATTTT. Encoded protein: CASSYSGPVCNQPQHF. The chain links TRBV6-7 to TRBJ1-5; D call uncertain. TRBV6-7 is identified as an open reading frame with a role that is uncertain. V was trimmed by 0 bases and J by 2 bases, leaving 11 bases between them. There are 16 residues in the CDR3.

This clonotype was counted ten times or more. V gene TRBV6-1 combines with J gene TRBJ1-6; D is ambiguous. Trimming removed 6 bases at V and 13 bases at J, with 13 bases between. Germline V gene lookup returns CDR1 MNHNS and CDR2 SASEGT. This CDR3 is 12 amino acids long. The CDR3 bases are TGTGCCAGCAGAGTCGGGTCTTCGCCCCTCCACTTT. As protein: CASRVGSSPLHF.

Ten or more counts support this clonotype. The chain carries TRBV20-1 and TRBJ2-2, with TRBD2 identical over 7 bases. V shed 6 bases, J shed 0 bases, and the junction held 4 bases outside the gene matches. The germline V gene encodes CDR1 DFQATT and CDR2 SNEGSKA (reference sequence). The CDR3 totals 14 residues. CDR3 protein: CSALLASNTGELFF. CDR3 coding DNA: TGCAGTGCCCTACTAGCGTCGAACACCGGGGAGCTGTTTTTT.

This clonotype was observed many times. The chain employs TRBV13 and TRBJ1-1; tentatively, D is TRBD1 (5 bases). The germline V and J ends were trimmed by 3 bases and 0 bases, with 11 bases remaining between them. CDR1 PRHDT and CDR2 FYEKMQ come from the germline V gene (reference sequence). The CDR3 runs to 15 residues. CDR3 sequence reads: CASSFTGTVNTEAFF. As DNA, the CDR3 is TGTGCCAGCAGCTTTACCGGGACCGTGAACACTGAAGCTTTCTTT.

This clonotype appeared many times. The chain joins TRBV2 to TRBJ2-7, with 7 bases fitting TRBD1. Germline V gene data show CDR1 as SNHLY and CDR2 as FYNNEI. Trimming removed 6 bases from V and 3 bases from J; junction bases left unmatched: 5. The CDR3 consists of 13 residues. CDR3 amino acids: CASSADRVYEQYF. Written as DNA, the CDR3 is TGTGCCAGCAGCGCCGACAGGGTCTACGAGCAGTACTTC.

This clonotype has just a few counts. This chain uses TRBV10-3 with TRBJ1-5; D possibly corresponds to TRBD1 (5 bases). Germline CDR1 reads ENHRY; CDR2 reads SYGVKD. V was trimmed by 2 bases and J by 6 bases, leaving 11 bases between them. The CDR3 contains 14 residues. The CDR3 nucleotides read TGTGCCATCAGTGAGAGGGGTACTGGTCAGCCCCAGCATTTT. This sequence encodes CAISERGTGQPQHF.

The V and J genes are TRBV30 and TRBJ2-3; D is perhaps TRBD1 (7 bases). Germline-derived CDR1 and CDR2 are GTSNPN and SVGIG (reference sequence). The V end lost 4 bases, the J end lost 6 bases, and 20 bases lay between the germline ends. The CDR3 loop spans 15 amino acids. The CDR3 is CAWTRGVFSLDTQYF. DNA of the CDR3: TGTGCCTGGACCAGGGGGGTATTTTCTTTGGATACGCAGTATTTT.

This clonotype was observed a few times. This chain connects TRBV11-2 to TRBJ2-2; 12 bases are shared with TRBD2. With 5 bases clipped from V and 6 bases from J, the junction kept 7 bases outside the gene matches. The CDR3 is made up of 16 amino acids. Germline V gene sequence: CDR1 SGHAT, CDR2 FQNNGV. The chain's CDR3 is CASSPRLAGVPGELFF. As DNA, the CDR3 is TGTGCCAGCAGCCCACGACTAGCGGGAGTCCCCGGGGAGCTGTTTTTT.